This entry is about one T cell receptor beta chain. Its antigen target is currently unknown. No clone much larger than this one lies a single base away; base qualities are absent. Whole blood was collected in K2EDTA tubes by collaborating institutions according to the institutions' own protocols. Collaborator samples were shipped for TCRbeta analysis as frozen whole blood, isolated PBMCs, or DNA extracted from either sample type. The sample originates from a study of blood T cell repertoires in COVID-19 (dated by TCRdb to about 2020). The study in broad terms: Samples from collaborators originated in the United States, Italy and Spain and spanned both the acute and convalescent phases of COVID-19. The prospective study material was composed of cDNA or gDNA derived from T cells, B-cell-depleted T cells, or PBMCs. Deeply sampled blood TCRbeta repertoires from subjects exposed to, actively infected with, or recovered from COVID-19 were included in the dataset. The repertoires were released in a freely available public database intended as a resource for research on the immune response to SARS-CoV-2. The samples were drawn from two sources: the first 160 participants of the ongoing ImmuneRACE study, and approximately 1,300 subjects contributed by 6 global collaborators. Sample metadata almost always included a de-identified subject ID, COVID-19 status, age in years and sex. Where available, HLA class I and class II types were obtained from metadata supplied by the sample provider rather than from assay-based typing.

Inclusive of the bounding cysteine and phenylalanine, the CDR3 is 15 residues long. The entry retains the CDR3 DNA only, 45 bases that are in frame from base 1. Via the germline V gene, CDR1 is SGHRS and CDR2 YFSETQ. V is cut back by 4 bases and J by 6 bases, with 10 bases in the junction unmatched. TCRbeta CDR3 regions were amplified from genomic DNA by means of the immunoSEQ Assay, a bias-controlled multiplex PCR. In the source study's methods: The number of nucleated cells in each sample was estimated from the amplification of reference gene primers within the assay. To quantify the absolute abundance of each unique TCRbeta CDR3 rearrangement, sequence reads were collapsed and filtered. Productive Simpson clonality was computed per sample as the square root of Simpson's diversity index over productive rearrangements. TCRdb mirrors the immuneACCESS table, restricted to in-frame sequences. Some clones are absent from its copies; in checked studies, under half trace to an unresolved V gene, and the reason for the others is unknown. V, J and clone size derive from that table, while D and trimming were established from the DNA sequence. The sample has about 200,000 clones on record, about 79% of them singletons. Roughly 13% of the sample is taken by the ten largest.

Study-wide conclusions, independent of this receptor: The quantity of clinical and demographic metadata differed by source and by participant and was supplied without curation.

The chain employs TRBV5-1 and TRBJ2-7, with 10 bases in between that match TRBD1. The specimen was peripheral blood. This clonotype was obtained from a human donor in a cohort sampled during active COVID-19. Read as DNA, the sequence is TGCGCCAGCAGCCAGAACCGGGACAGGGGTTCCGAGCAGTACTTC. The translation is CASSQNRDRGSEQYF.